What follows are 14 T cell receptor beta chains derived from one specimen sequenced in a study of human T cells and chemical hapten exposure. The time point is: healthy volunteer bleed at 6 weeks. Extraction of total RNA was performed on unfractionated whole blood. A single record per CDR3 protein comes from TCRdb applying MiXCR to the RACE reads. This table holds about 77,000 distinct CDR3 sequences, about 8.6% found once. The sample consisted of whole blood. All receptors derive from a female donor in good health. Some clones in this sample may be carry-over from other donors' samples.

This clonotype was counted at least ten times. The chain recombines TRBV9 with TRBJ1-2; D not resolved. The CDR3 sequence is 12 residues long. The V gene lost 0 bases and the J gene lost 4 bases, with 4 bases spanning the gap. Per germline, CDR1 SGDLS and CDR2 YYNGEE. CDR3 sequence reads: CASSVDSYGYTF. DNA of the CDR3: TGTGCCAGCAGCGTAGACAGCTATGGCTACACCTTC.

The chain links TRBV27 to TRBJ2-7, with D perhaps given as TRBD1 or TRBD2 (6 bases each). Trimming removed 4 bases at V and 4 bases at J, with 11 bases between. This CDR3 has 13 amino acids. The germline V gene has CDR1 MNHEY and CDR2 SMNVEV (reference sequence). CDR3 in amino acids: CASSSAGHYEQYF. In DNA form, the CDR3 reads TGTGCCAGCAGTTCCGCGGGACATTACGAGCAGTACTTC.

In this sample, this clonotype turned up many times. The rearrangement joins TRBV20-1 to TRBJ1-4, with TRBD1 matching over 11 bases. Germline trimming cut 6 bases from V and 6 bases from J; bases unmatched to any gene: 12. Germline CDR1 DFQATT, CDR2 SNEGSKA (reference sequence). This CDR3 contains 16 residues. In nucleotides, the CDR3 is TGCAGTGCCTACGGACAGGGGGCTTTCATTGATGAAAAACTGTTTTTT. It encodes CSAYGQGAFIDEKLFF.

The J gene is TRBJ1-2, the V gene TRBV5-1, with D unresolved. Germline assignment: CDR1 SGHRS and CDR2 YFSETQ. CDR3 length: 14 amino acids. V was pared by 0 bases and J by 1 base, with 7 bases between. This CDR3 is CASSLDRVNYGYTF. CDR3 nucleotide sequence: TGCGCCAGCAGCTTGGATAGGGTTAACTATGGCTACACCTTC.

This chain joins TRBV6-1 and TRBJ2-7, with unresolved D. This CDR3 is built from 14 residues. V was shortened by 2 bases and J by 3 bases, with 11 bases between the two germline ends. From germline, CDR1 is MNHNS and CDR2 SASEGT. The CDR3 DNA reads TGTGCCAGCAGTGAAAGTGGCCCGAGCTACGAGCAGTACTTC. Its protein is CASSESGPSYEQYF.

The sample holds a few counts of this clonotype. This chain links TRBV6-6 with TRBJ2-1; D perhaps matches TRBD1 (5 bases). V lost 2 bases, J lost 0 bases, and 8 bases lay in between. Germline assignment: CDR1 MNHNY and CDR2 SVGAGI (reference sequence). This CDR3 is built from 15 residues. The CDR3: CASSYDSTSYNEQFF. CDR3 DNA sequence: TGTGCCAGCAGTTACGACAGCACCTCCTACAATGAGCAGTTCTTC.

This clonotype was found many times. The chain carries TRBV5-5 and TRBJ1-3; D is undetermined. Trimming removed 0 bases at V and 0 bases at J, with 7 bases between. In germline, CDR1 is SGHKS, CDR2 YYEKEE (reference sequence). CDR3 size: 15 residues. This chain's CDR3 is CASSLVEFSGNTIYF. DNA for the CDR3: TGTGCCAGCAGCTTGGTAGAGTTCTCTGGAAACACCATATATTTT.

This clonotype was recorded at least ten times. This chain links TRBV7-2 with TRBJ2-3; TRBD1 or TRBD2 may be the D gene (6 bases each). The CDR3 consists of 16 residues. The V end was cut by 4 bases, the J end by 4 bases, with 18 bases between. Germline V gives CDR1 SGHTA, CDR2 FQGNSA. The CDR3 protein is CASSSVGGRTADTQYF. For the CDR3, the DNA is TGTGCCAGCAGCTCAGTGGGGGGCCGCACTGCAGATACGCAGTATTTT.

This clonotype has a count of ten or more. J is TRBJ1-1 and V is TRBV12-3 or TRBV12-4; D might be TRBD1 (6 bases). Trimming cost V 3 bases and J 10 bases, with 9 bases left between them. This CDR3 has 11 amino acids. Written as DNA, the CDR3 is TGTGCCAGCAGTTTTCAGGGGATAGCTTTCTTT. It yields the protein CASSFQGIAFF.

This clonotype was seen repeatedly, ten times or more. The rearrangement joins TRBV28 to TRBJ2-1; 11 nucleotides match TRBD2. V lost 6 bases, J lost 8 bases, and 9 bases stayed unmatched. In germline, CDR1 is MDHEN, CDR2 SYDVKM. This CDR3 has 15 amino acids. The CDR3: CASRLSGGAGDEQFF. The CDR3, as DNA: TGTGCCAGCAGACTTAGCGGGGGGGCGGGCGATGAGCAGTTCTTC.

The table lists this clonotype with a few counts. The CDR3 loop reads CSVLEGGRTDTQYF. CDR3 DNA sequence: TGCAGCGTGCTTGAGGGGGGTCGCACAGATACGCAGTATTTT. V gene TRBV29-1 combines with J gene TRBJ2-3, with D tentatively TRBD1 or TRBD2 (6 bases each). Germline CDR1 and CDR2: SQVTM and ANQGSEA. CDR3 length equals 14 residues. V dropped 6 bases and J dropped 1 base, with 14 bases sitting between them.

This clonotype was detected many times. The chain links TRBV5-5 to TRBJ2-7; no clear D. V lost 4 bases, J lost 3 bases, and 20 bases lay in between. This CDR3 region has 16 residues. CDR1 SGHKS and CDR2 YYEKEE come from the germline V gene (reference sequence). The CDR3 loop is CASSPNIRTQNYEQYF. The CDR3 region has the DNA TGTGCCAGCAGCCCCAACATCAGGACCCAAAACTACGAGCAGTACTTC. The full variable domain, rest sourced from reference TRBV5-5 and TRBJ2-7, is DAGVTQSPTHLIKTRGQQVTLRCSPISGHKSVSWYQQVLGQGPQFIFQYYEKEERGRGNFPDRFSARQFPNYSSELNVNALLLGDSALYLCASSPNIRTQNYEQYFGPGTRLTVT.

The sample holds many counts of this clonotype. The chain employs TRBV2 and TRBJ1-4; D is uncertain. Trimming removed 5 bases at V and 6 bases at J, with 13 bases between. The CDR3 totals 14 residues. CDR1 is SNHLY, CDR2 FYNNEI, per germline. In DNA, the CDR3 is TGTGCCAGCAGTCCTTGGCCAAGGGATGAAAAACTGTTTTTT. It is translated as CASSPWPRDEKLFF. Supplemented by reference TRBV2 and TRBJ1-4, the full variable domain reads EPEVTQTPSHQVTQMGQEVILRCVPISNHLYFYWYRQILGQKVEFLVSFYNNEISEKSEIFDDQFSVERPDGSNFTLKIRSTKLEDSAMYFCASSPWPRDEKLFFGSGTQLSVL.

The sample holds many counts of this clonotype. The chain has TRBV20-1 and TRBJ1-4; D unclear. The germline V and J ends were trimmed by 0 bases and 0 bases, with 5 bases remaining between them. This CDR3 contains 14 residues. The germline V gene has CDR1 DFQATT and CDR2 SNEGSKA (reference sequence). The CDR3 DNA reads TGCAGTGCTAGAGAAGGATCAACTAATGAAAAACTGTTTTTT. This sequence encodes CSAREGSTNEKLFF.